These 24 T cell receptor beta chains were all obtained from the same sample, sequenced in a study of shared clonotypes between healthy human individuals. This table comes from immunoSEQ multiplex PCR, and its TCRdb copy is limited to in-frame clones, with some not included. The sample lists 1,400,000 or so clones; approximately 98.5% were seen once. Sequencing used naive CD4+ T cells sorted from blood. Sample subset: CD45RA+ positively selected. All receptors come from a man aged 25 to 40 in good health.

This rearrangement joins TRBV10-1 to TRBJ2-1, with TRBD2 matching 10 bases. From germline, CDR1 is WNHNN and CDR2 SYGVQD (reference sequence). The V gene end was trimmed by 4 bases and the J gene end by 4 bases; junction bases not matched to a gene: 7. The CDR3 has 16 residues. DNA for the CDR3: TGCGCCAGCAGTGGTTCTAGCGGGAGCTCATACAATGAGCAGTTCTTC. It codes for CASSGSSGSSYNEQFF.

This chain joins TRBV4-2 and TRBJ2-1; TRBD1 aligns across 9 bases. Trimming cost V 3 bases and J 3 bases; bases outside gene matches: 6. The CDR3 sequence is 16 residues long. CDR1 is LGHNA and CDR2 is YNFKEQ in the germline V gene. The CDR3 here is CASSQRQGVIYNEQFF. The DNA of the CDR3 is TGTGCCAGCAGCCAGAGACAGGGGGTCATCTACAATGAGCAGTTCTTC.

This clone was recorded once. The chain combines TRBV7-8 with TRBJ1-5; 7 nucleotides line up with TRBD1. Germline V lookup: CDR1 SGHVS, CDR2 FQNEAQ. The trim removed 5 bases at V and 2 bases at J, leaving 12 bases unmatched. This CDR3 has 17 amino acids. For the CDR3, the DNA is TGTGCCAGCAGCCCCCACCGGGACAGAGTTGGCAATCAGCCCCAGCATTTT. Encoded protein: CASSPHRDRVGNQPQHF.

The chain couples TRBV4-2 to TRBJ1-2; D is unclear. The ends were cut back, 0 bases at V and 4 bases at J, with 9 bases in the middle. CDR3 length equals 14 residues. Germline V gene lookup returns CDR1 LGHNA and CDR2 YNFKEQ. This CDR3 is CASSQERESYGYTF. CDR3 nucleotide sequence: TGTGCCAGCAGCCAAGAGAGGGAGTCCTATGGCTACACCTTC.

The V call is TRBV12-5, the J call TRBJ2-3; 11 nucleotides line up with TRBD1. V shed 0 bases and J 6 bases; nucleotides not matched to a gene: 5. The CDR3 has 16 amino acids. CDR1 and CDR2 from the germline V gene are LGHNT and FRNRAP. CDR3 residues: CASGLVQGTGGDTQYF. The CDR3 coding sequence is TGTGCTAGTGGTTTGGTACAGGGGACAGGGGGTGATACGCAGTATTTT.

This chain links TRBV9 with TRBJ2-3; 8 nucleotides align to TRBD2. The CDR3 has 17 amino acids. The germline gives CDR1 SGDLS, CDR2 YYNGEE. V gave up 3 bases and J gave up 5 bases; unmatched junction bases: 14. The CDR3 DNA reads TGTGCCAGCAGCGAGAGCTTATCGGGGAGCGGGGGAGATACGCAGTATTTT. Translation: CASSESLSGSGGDTQYF.

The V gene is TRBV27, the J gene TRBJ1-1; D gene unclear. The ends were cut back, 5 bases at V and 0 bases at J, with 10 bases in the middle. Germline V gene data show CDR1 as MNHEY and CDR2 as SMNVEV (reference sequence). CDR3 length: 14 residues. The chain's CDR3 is CASSSGSMNTEAFF. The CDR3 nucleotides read TGTGCCAGCAGTAGCGGGAGCATGAACACTGAAGCTTTCTTT.

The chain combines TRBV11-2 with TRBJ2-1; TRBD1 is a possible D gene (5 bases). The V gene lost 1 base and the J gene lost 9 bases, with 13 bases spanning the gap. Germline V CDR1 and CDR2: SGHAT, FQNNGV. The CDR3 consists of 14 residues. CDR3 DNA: TGTGCCAGCAGCTTAGTGGGTAGGGGTAGTGAGCAGTTCTTC. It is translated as CASSLVGRGSEQFF.

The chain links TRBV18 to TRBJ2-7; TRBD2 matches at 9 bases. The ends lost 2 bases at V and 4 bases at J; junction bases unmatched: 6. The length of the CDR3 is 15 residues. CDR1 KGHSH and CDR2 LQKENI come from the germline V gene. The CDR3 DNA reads TGTGCCAGCTCACCAAATAGCGGGAGTACGTACGAGCAGTACTTC. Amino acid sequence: CASSPNSGSTYEQYF. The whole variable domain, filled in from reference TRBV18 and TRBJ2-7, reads NAGVMQNPRHLVRRRGQEARLRCSPMKGHSHVYWYRQLPEEGLKFMVYLQKENIIDESGMPKERFSAEFPKEGPSILRIQQVVRGDSAAYFCASSPNSGSTYEQYFGPGTRLTVT.

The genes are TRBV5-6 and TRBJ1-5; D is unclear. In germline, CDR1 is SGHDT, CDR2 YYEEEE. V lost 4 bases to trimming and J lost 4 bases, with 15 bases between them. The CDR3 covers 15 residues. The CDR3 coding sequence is TGTGCCAGCAGCAAAAATATTGCGCTAAATCAGCCCCAGCATTTT. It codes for CASSKNIALNQPQHF.

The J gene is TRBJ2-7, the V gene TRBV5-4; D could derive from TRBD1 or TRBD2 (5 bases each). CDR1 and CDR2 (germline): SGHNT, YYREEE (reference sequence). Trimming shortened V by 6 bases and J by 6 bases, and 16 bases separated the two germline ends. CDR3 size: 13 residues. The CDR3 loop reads CASNYWGPGEQYF. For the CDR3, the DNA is TGTGCCAGCAACTATTGGGGACCGGGCGAGCAGTACTTC.

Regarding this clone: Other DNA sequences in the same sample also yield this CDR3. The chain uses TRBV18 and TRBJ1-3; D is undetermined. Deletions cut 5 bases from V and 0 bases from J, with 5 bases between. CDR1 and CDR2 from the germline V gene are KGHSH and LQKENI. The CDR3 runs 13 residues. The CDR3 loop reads CASSSDSGNTIYF. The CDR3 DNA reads TGTGCCAGCTCATCGGACTCTGGAAACACCATATATTTT.

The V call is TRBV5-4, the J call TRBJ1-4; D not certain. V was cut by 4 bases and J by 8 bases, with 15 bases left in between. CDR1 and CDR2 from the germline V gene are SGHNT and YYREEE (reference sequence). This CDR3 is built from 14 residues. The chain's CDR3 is CASSHSAEGEKLFF. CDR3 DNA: TGTGCCAGCAGCCACTCGGCGGAAGGGGAAAAACTGTTTTTT.

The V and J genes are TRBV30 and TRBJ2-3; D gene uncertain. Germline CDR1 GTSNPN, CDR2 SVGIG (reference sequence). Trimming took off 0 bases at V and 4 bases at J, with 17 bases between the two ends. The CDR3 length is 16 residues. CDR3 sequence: CAWSVGQSMGADTQYF. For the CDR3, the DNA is TGTGCCTGGAGTGTTGGTCAGTCCATGGGCGCAGATACGCAGTATTTT.

The CDR3 sequence: CASSVSPYYEQYF. The CDR3 DNA is TGTGCCAGCAGTGTCTCCCCCTACTACGAGCAGTACTTC. The chain carries TRBV6-1 and TRBJ2-7; the D is unclear. Germline CDR1 MNHNS, CDR2 SASEGT. Trimming took off 4 bases at V and 3 bases at J, with 10 bases between the two ends. The CDR3 spans 13 residues.

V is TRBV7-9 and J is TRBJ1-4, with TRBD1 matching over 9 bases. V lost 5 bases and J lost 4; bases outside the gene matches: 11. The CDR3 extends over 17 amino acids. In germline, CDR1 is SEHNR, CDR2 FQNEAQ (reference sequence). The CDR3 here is CASSRDRVRVRNEKLFF. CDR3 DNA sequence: TGTGCCAGCAGCCGGGACAGGGTGAGGGTGCGTAATGAAAAACTGTTTTTT.

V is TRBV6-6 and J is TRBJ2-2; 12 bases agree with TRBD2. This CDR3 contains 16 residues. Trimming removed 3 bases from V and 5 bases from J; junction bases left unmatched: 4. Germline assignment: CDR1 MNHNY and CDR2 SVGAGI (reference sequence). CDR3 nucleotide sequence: TGTGCCAGCAGTTATCTAGCGGGAGGGCCAACCGGGGAGCTGTTTTTT. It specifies CASSYLAGGPTGELFF.

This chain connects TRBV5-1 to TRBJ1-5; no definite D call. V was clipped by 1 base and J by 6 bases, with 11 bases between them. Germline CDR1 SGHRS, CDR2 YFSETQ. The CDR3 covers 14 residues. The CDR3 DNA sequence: TGCGCCAGCAGCTTGTCCGGTTACGGTCAGCCCCAGCATTTT. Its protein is CASSLSGYGQPQHF.

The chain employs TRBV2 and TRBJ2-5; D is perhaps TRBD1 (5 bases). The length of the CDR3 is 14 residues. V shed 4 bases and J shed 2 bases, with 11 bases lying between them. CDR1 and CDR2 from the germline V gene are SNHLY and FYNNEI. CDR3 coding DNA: TGTGCCAGCAGTGCGATGACAGCACAAGAGACCCAGTACTTC. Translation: CASSAMTAQETQYF.

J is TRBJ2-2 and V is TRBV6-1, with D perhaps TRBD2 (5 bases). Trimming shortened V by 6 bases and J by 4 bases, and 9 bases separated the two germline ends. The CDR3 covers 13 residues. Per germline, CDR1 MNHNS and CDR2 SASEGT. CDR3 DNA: TGTGCCAGCAGAGCGCGGGCCACCGGGGAGCTGTTTTTT. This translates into CASRARATGELFF.

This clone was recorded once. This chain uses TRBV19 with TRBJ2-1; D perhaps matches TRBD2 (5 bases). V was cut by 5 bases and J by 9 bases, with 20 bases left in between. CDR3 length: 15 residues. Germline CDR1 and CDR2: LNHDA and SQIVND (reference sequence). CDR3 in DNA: TGTGCCAGTAGTTTAATGGGGAGTTATCCCGGTGAGCAGTTCTTC. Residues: CASSLMGSYPGEQFF.

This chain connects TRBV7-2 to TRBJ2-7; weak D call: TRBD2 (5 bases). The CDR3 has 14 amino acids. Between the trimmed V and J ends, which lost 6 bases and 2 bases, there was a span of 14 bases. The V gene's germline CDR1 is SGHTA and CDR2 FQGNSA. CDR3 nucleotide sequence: TGTGCCAGCAGTGAGGGCGTGGTCCCCTACGAGCAGTACTTC. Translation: CASSEGVVPYEQYF.

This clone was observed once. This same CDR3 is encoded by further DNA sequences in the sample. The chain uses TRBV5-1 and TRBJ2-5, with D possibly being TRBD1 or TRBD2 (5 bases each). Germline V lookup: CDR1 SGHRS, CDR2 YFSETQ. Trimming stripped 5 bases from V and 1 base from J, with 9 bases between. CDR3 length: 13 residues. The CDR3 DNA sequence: TGCGCCAGCAGTTATGGGACCCAAGAGACCCAGTACTTC. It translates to CASSYGTQETQYF.

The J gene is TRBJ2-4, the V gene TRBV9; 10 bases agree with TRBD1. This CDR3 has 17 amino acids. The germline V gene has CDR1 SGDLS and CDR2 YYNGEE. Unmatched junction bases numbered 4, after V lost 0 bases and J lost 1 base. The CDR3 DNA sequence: TGTGCCAGCAGCGTAGACGGGGGACAGGGGGCCAAAAACATTCAGTACTTC. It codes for CASSVDGGQGAKNIQYF.